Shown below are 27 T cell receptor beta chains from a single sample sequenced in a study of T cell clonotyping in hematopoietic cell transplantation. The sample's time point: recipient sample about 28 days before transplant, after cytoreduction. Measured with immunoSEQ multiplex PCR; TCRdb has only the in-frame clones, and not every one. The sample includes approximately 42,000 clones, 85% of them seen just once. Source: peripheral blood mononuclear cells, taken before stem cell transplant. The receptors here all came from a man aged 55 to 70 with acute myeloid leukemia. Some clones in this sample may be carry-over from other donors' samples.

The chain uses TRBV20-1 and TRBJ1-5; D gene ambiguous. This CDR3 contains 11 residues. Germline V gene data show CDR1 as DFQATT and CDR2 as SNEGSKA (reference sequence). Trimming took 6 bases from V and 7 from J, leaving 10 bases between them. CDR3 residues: CSARRGQPQHF. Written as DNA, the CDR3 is TGCAGTGCCCGACGAGGGCAGCCCCAGCATTTT.

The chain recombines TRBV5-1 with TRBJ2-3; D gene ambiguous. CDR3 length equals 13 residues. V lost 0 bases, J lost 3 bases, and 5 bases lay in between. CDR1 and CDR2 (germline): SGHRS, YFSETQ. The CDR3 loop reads CASSLGGTDTQYF. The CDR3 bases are TGCGCCAGCAGCTTGGGTGGAACAGATACGCAGTATTTT.

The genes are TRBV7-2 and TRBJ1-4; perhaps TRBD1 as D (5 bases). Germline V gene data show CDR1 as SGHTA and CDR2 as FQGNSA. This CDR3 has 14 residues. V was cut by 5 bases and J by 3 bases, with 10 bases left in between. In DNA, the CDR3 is TGTGCCAGCAGCCCGGGACGGTCTAATGAAAAACTGTTTTTT. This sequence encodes CASSPGRSNEKLFF.

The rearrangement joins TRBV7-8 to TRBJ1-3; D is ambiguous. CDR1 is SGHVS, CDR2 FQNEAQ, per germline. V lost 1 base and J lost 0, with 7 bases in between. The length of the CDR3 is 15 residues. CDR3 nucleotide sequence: TGTGCCAGCAGCTTAGGCGTCGTCTCTGGAAACACCATATATTTT. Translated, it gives CASSLGVVSGNTIYF.

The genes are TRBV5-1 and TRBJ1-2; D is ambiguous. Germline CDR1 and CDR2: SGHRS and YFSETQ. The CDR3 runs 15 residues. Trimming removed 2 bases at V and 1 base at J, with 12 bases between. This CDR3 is CASSLFAGDNYGYTF. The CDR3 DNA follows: TGCGCCAGCAGCTTATTCGCAGGTGATAACTATGGCTACACCTTC.

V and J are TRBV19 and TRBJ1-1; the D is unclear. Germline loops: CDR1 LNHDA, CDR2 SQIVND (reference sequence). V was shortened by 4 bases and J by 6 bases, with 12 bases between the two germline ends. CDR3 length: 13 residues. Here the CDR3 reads CASSKGWEAEAFF. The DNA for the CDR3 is TGTGCCAGTAGTAAGGGTTGGGAGGCTGAAGCTTTCTTT.

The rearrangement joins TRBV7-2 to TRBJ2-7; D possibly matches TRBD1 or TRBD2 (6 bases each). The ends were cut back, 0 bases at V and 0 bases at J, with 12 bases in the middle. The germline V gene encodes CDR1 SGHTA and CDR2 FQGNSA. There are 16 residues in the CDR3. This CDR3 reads CASSLASQGGSYEQYF. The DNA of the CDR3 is TGTGCCAGCAGCTTAGCATCACAGGGAGGCTCCTACGAGCAGTACTTC.

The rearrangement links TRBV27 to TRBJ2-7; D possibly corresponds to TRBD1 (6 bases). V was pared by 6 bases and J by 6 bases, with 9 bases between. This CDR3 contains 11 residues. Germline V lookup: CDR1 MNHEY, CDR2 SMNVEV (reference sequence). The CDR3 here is CASRGAGEQYF. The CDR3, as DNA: TGTGCCAGCAGGGGGGCCGGCGAGCAGTACTTC.

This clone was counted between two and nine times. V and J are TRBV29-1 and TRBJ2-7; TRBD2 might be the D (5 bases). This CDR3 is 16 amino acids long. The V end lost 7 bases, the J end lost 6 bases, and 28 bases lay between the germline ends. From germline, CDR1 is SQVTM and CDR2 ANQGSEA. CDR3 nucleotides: TGCAGCGCCGGTGACCGGGGTAGGTCAAAAGGGTCCGAGCAGTACTTC. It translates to CSAGDRGRSKGSEQYF.

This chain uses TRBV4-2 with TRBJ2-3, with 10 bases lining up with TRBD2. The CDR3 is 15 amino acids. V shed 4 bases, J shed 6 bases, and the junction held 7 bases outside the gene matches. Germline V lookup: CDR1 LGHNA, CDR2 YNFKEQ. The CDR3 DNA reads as TGTGCCAGCAGCCTCCAACTAGCGGGGTCCGATACGCAGTATTTT. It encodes CASSLQLAGSDTQYF.

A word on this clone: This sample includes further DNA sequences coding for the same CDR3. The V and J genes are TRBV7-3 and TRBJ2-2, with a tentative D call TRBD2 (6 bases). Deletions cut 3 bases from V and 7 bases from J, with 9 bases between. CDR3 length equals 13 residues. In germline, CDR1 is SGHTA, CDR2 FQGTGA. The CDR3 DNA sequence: TGTGCCAGCAGCTTGGGGGGTAGCGGGGAGCTGTTTTTT. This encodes CASSLGGSGELFF. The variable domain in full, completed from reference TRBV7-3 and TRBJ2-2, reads GAGVSQTPSNKVTEKGKYVELRCDPISGHTALYWYRQSLGQGPEFLIYFQGTGAADDSGLPNDRFFAVRPEGSVSTLKIQRTERGDSAVYLCASSLGGSGELFFGEGSRLTVL.

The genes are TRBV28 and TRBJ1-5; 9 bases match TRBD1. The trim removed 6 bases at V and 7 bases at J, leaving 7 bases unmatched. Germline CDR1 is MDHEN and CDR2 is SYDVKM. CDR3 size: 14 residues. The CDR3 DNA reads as TGTGCCAGCAGGAGTGGGACAGGGCCACAGCCCCAGCATTTT. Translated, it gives CASRSGTGPQPQHF.

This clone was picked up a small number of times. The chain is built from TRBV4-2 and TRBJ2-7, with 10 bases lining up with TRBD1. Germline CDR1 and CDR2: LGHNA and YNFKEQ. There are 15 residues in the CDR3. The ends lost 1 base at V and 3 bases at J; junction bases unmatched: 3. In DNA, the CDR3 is TGTGCCAGCAGCCAAGGAGGGACAGGGGACTACGAGCAGTACTTC. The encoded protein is CASSQGGTGDYEQYF.

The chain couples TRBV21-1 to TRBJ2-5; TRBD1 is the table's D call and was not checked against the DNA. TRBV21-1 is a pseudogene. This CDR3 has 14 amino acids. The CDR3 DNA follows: TGTGCCAGCAGCAGAAGGGGTCCGCAAGAGACCCAGTACTTC. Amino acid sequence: CASSRRGPQETQYF.

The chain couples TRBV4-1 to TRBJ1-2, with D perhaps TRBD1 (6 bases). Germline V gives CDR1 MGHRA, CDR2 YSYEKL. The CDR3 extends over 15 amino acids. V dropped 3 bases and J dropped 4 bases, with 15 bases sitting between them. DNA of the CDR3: TGCGCCAGCAGCCACACCGACAGGTCGGGCTATGGCTACACCTTC. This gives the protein CASSHTDRSGYGYTF.

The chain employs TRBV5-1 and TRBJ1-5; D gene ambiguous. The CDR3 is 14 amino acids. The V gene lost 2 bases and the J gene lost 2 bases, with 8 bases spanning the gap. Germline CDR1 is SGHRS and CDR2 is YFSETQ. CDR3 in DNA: TGCGCCAGCAGCTTCGAAGGCGGCAATCAGCCCCAGCATTTT. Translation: CASSFEGGNQPQHF.

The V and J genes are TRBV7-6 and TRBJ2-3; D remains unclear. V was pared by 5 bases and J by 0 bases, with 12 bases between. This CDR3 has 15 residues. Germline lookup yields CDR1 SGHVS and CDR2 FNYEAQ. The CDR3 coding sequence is TGTGCCAGCAGCAAAGGGCAGGCCAGCACAGATACGCAGTATTTT. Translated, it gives CASSKGQASTDTQYF. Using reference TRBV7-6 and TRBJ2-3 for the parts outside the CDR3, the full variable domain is GAGVSQSPRYKVTKRGQDVALRCDPISGHVSLYWYRQALGQGPEFLTYFNYEAQQDKSGLPNDRFSAERPEGSISTLTIQRTEQRDSAMYRCASSKGQASTDTQYFGPGTRLTVL.

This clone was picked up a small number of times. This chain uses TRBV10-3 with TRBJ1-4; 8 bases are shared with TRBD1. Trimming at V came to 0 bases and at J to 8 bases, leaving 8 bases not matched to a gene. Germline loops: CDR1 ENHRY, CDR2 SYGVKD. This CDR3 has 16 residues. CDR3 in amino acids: CAISESAAQGEEKLFF. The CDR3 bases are TGTGCCATCAGTGAGTCGGCGGCACAGGGGGAGGAAAAACTGTTTTTT.

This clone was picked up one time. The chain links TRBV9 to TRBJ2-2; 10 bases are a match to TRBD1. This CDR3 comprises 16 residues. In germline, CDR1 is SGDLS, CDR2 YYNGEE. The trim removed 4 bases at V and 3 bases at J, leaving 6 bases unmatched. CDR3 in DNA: TGTGCCAGCAGCACCCGACAGGGGGCGGACACCGGGGAGCTGTTTTTT. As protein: CASSTRQGADTGELFF.

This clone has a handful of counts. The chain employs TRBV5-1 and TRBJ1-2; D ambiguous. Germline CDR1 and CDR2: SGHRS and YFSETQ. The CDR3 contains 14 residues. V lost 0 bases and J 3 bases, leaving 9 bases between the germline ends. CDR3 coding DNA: TGCGCCAGCAGCTTGGGTCAGCTGGACTATGGCTACACCTTC. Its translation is CASSLGQLDYGYTF.

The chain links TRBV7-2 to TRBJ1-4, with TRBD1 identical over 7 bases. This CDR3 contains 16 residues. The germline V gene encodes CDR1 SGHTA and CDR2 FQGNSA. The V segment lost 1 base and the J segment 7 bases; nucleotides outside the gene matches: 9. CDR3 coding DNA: TGTGCCAGCAGCTTAGTCGGACAGGTGCGACGTGAAAAACTGTTTTTT. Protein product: CASSLVGQVRREKLFF.

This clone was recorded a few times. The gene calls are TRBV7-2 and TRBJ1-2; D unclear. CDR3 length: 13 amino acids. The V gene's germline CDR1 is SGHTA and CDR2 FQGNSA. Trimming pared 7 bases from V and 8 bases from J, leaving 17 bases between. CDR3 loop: CASTPLGLWGYTF. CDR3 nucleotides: TGTGCCAGCACCCCCCTAGGGCTGTGGGGCTACACCTTC.

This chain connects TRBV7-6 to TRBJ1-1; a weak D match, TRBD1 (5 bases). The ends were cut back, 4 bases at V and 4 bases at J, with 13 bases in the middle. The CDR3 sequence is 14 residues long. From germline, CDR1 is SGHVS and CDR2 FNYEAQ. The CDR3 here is CASSSQGGRTEAFF. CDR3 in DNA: TGTGCCAGCAGCTCGCAGGGAGGGCGCACTGAAGCTTTCTTT.

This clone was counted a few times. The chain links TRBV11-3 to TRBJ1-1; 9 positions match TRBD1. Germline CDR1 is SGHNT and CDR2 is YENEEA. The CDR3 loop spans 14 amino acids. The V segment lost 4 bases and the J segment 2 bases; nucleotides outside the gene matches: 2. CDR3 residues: CASSSGQGNTEAFF. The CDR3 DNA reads TGTGCCAGCAGCTCGGGACAGGGAAACACTGAAGCTTTCTTT.

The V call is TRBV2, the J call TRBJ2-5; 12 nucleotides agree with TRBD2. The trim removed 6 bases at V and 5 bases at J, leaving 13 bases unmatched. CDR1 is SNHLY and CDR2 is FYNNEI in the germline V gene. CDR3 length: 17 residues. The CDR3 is CASRALAGGPRNETQYF. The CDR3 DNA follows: TGTGCCAGCAGGGCTCTAGCGGGGGGGCCGAGGAATGAGACCCAGTACTTC.

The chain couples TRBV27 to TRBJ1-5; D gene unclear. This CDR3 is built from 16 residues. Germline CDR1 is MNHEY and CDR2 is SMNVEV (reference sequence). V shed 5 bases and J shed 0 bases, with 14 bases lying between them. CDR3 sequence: CASSPFTAYSNQPQHF. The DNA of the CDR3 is TGTGCCAGCAGTCCCTTCACTGCCTATAGCAATCAGCCCCAGCATTTT.

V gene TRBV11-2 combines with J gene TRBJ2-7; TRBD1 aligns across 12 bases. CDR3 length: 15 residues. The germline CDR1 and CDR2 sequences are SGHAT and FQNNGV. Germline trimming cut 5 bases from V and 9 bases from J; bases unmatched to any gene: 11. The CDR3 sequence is CASSQGTGGTRRQYF. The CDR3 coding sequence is TGTGCCAGCAGCCAAGGGACAGGGGGCACCCGTCGGCAGTACTTC.